This T cell receptor beta chain was sequenced for a study of T-cell memory formation after mild COVID-19 (dated by TCRdb to 2020 to 2023). The study in broad terms: TCR sequence clusters from the two donors were found to be largely donor specific. T-cell clones expanding and contracting after mild COVID-19 in two donors were tracked by longitudinal TCRalpha and TCRbeta repertoire sequencing. The cohort was made up of two young adult volunteers, one female and one male, who were previously healthy.

Ficoll-Paque density gradient centrifugation was used to isolate PBMCs. The sequencer was an Illumina NovaSeq 6000. TCRalpha and TCRbeta cDNA libraries were constructed by 5'RACE with constant-segment primers, with sample barcodes and unique molecular identifiers being introduced. Trizol reagent was used to extract RNA from every sample. Library amplification was performed in two PCR steps, and a second sample barcode and Illumina TruSeq adapters were introduced in the second step. Libraries were sequenced on an Illumina NovaSeq with 2 x 150 bp paired-end reads. Per the original workflow: The reads were demultiplexed and collapsed into UMI-guided consensus sequences using migec v1.2.7. With mixcr v2.1.11, UMI consensuses were aligned to TRA and TRB V and J templates and assembled into clonotypes. A clonotype was counted as expanded or contracted only when both edgeR and NoisET called the clonotype significant, with the noise models trained on biological replicates. For edgeR calls, the cutoffs were a false discovery rate-adjusted p below 0.01 and a log2 fold-change threshold of 1. As an exploratory analysis of dynamics, max-normalized trajectories of the 1000 most abundant clonotypes were examined by PCA with hierarchical clustering. Each responding clone was given a CD4 or CD8 phenotype based on the CD4+ and CD8+ repertoires, which had been sequenced separately. Starting from the raw public reads, TCRdb applied fastp trimming at Q25, assembled clones with MiXCR and retained in-frame beta chains. CDR3 protein sequences are deduplicated, and each keeps its most common genes and DNA. TCRdb's processing, not the authors', yielded these V and J calls. Present in this sample are 550,000 to 700,000 distinct CDR3 sequences, more than 15% of which were seen just once. The leading ten clones occupy 12% of the sample.

This clonotype was found many times. The specificity of this receptor is unknown. Nothing much larger sits one base from this clone, and base qualities are not available. On the study overall, not on this receptor specifically: Contracting CD4+ clones were found mainly in CM and EM memory subsets, while CD8+ clones were enriched in EMRA. Clones that contracted from day 15 to 85 showed balanced CD4/CD8 phenotypes, whereas a second wave of clones that expanded from day 15 to 37 leaned towards CD4+. Some responding clones were detected in pre-infection memory, suggesting pre-existing cross-reactive memory T cells joined the SARS-CoV-2 response. Only a couple of mild cases were covered by the study, and larger cohorts that include severe cases with pre-infection samples were considered necessary. Whether the second-wave clones peaking on day 37 were SARS-CoV-2 specific was not confirmed.

Taken from cysteine to phenylalanine, the CDR3 has 13 residues. The entry retains the CDR3 DNA only, 39 bases that are in frame from base 1. CDR1 SGHNT and CDR2 YYREEE were looked up in the germline V gene (reference sequence). Trimming removed 1 base from V and 9 bases from J, leaving 8 bases between the germline ends. Sequenced material: PBMCs or a T cell subset sorted from them (not recorded which). The clonotype comes from an adult woman who had mild COVID-19 (a few samples of this study predate the infection). The sample titles of this study are shuffled in the database, so cell type and time point are left out; the donor was told from shared clones. The sequence is built from TRBV5-4 and TRBJ2-6; too little of a D gene remains to name it. For the CDR3, the sequence is CASSLRVDNVLTF. At the DNA level, the sequence is TGTGCCAGCAGCTTGAGGGTGGACAACGTCCTGACTTTC.